This T cell receptor (beta chain) was captured by sequencing in a study of cytomegalovirus exposure and HLA in healthy donors. A multiplex PCR was run with 60 Vbeta primers and 13 Jbeta primers. TCRdb's table, derived via immunoSEQ multiplex PCR, lists solely in-frame clones and lacks some. This sample has some 160,000 clones, with roughly 80% found just once. The J segment lost 6 bases and the V segment lost 5 bases, leaving 9 bases of the junction unmatched. CDR3 length: 15 residues. Per germline, CDR1 PRHDT and CDR2 FYEKMQ (reference sequence). This chain joins TRBV13 and TRBJ2-7; 11 positions match TRBD1. The sequencing input was PBMCs. The receptor comes from a male donor in good health and CMV-seropositive. DNA for the CDR3: TGTGCCAGCAGCGGCAGGACAGGGGGCCCGCGCGAGCAGTACTTC. As protein: CASSGRTGGPREQYF. The complete variable domain, with remaining parts taken from reference TRBV13 and TRBJ2-7, reads AAGVIQSPRHLIKEKRETATLKCYPIPRHDTVYWYQQGPGQDPQFLISFYEKMQSDKGSIPDRFSAQQFSDYHSELNMSSLELGDSALYFCASSGRTGGPREQYFGPGTRLTVT.